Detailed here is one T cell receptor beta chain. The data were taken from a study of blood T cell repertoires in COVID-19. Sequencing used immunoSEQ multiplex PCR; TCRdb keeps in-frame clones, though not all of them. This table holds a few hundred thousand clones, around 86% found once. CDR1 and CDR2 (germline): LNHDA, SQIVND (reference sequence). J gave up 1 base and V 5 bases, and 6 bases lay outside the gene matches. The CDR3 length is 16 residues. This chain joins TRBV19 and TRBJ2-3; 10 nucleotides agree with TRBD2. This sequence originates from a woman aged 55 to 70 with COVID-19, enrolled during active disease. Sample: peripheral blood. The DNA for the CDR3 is TGTGCCAGTAGTGTGGGTCTAGCGGGAGGCACAGATACGCAGTATTTT. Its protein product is CASSVGLAGGTDTQYF. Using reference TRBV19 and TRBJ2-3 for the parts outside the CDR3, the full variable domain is DGGITQSPKYLFRKEGQNVTLSCEQNLNHDAMYWYRQDPGQGLRLIYYSQIVNDFQKGDIAEGYSVSREKKESFPLTVTSAQKNPTAFYLCASSVGLAGGTDTQYFGPGTRLTVL.